Listed here are 21 T cell receptor beta chains from one sample, sequenced in a study of OX40 agonist ivuxolimab in advanced cancers. Clones were sequenced by immunoSEQ multiplex PCR, and TCRdb holds only the in-frame ones, with some missing. The table lists approximately 35,000 clones, less than 85% of them singletons. This specimen was CD4+ or CD8+ T cells sorted from blood, taken in a trial of the OX40 agonist ivuxolimab. Receptors were obtained from an adult with an advanced solid tumor such as melanoma, head and neck, liver or kidney cancer.

The V and J genes are TRBV5-4 and TRBJ1-2, with TRBD1 matching 7 bases. J gave up 14 bases and V 0 bases, and 7 bases lay outside the gene matches. CDR3 size: 12 residues. CDR1 and CDR2 from the germline V gene are SGHNT and YYREEE (reference sequence). The CDR3 bases are TGTGCCAGCAGCTTGGCCGCGACAGGGTGGACCTTC. This codes for CASSLAATGWTF.

This clone was recorded only once. The chain employs TRBV7-9 and TRBJ1-3; 10 bases match TRBD1. Germline CDR1 reads SEHNR; CDR2 reads FQNEAQ (reference sequence). The CDR3 runs 16 residues. CDR3 in DNA: TGTGCGACCCCGGGACAGGGGCCCTACTCTGGAAACACCATATATTTT. Translated: CATPGQGPYSGNTIYF.

The genes are TRBV25-1 and TRBJ2-2; D perhaps matches TRBD1 (5 bases). CDR1 is MGHDK, CDR2 SYGVNS, per germline. Trimming took 7 bases from V and 4 from J, leaving 13 bases between them. The CDR3 consists of 14 residues. CDR3 protein: CASTAGWGTGELFF. Written as DNA, the CDR3 is TGTGCCAGCACGGCAGGGTGGGGCACCGGGGAGCTGTTTTTT.

J is TRBJ1-1 and V is TRBV5-1, with 7 bases fitting TRBD1. Germline V gene lookup returns CDR1 SGHRS and CDR2 YFSETQ. The CDR3 sequence is 13 residues long. The trim removed 4 bases at V and 4 bases at J, leaving 4 bases unmatched. In DNA, the CDR3 is TGCGCCAGCAGCATAACAGGGGTCACTGAAGCTTTCTTT. It translates to CASSITGVTEAFF.

The chain is built from TRBV5-5 and TRBJ1-2, with 8 nucleotides matching TRBD1. Germline V CDR1 and CDR2: SGHKS, YYEKEE (reference sequence). Trimming cost V 3 bases and J 3 bases; bases outside gene matches: 7. The length of the CDR3 is 15 residues. This chain's CDR3 is CASSSRTGRHYGYTF. The CDR3 DNA reads as TGTGCCAGCAGCTCTCGGACAGGGCGCCACTATGGCTACACCTTC.

The table lists this clone with a few counts. V usage is TRBV6-5 and J usage is TRBJ2-5; possible D gene TRBD2, 5 bases. CDR1 MNHEY and CDR2 SVGAGI come from the germline V gene. This CDR3 is built from 12 residues. With 6 bases removed from V and 3 bases from J, the gap between germline ends came to 8 bases. CDR3 in amino acids: CASRDFKETQYF. DNA of the CDR3: TGTGCCAGCAGGGACTTCAAAGAGACCCAGTACTTC.

As for this clone: This CDR3 is also generated by other DNA sequences in the sample. The chain employs TRBV6-6 and TRBJ2-3; D is unclear. Germline-derived CDR1 and CDR2 are MNHNY and SVGAGI (reference sequence). V was pared by 5 bases and J by 3 bases, with 9 bases between. This CDR3 comprises 13 residues. The CDR3 reads CASSPGGTDTQYF. CDR3 bases: TGTGCCAGCAGTCCGGGTGGGACAGATACGCAGTATTTT.

CDR3 residues: CASSPGPPSNNSPLHF. CDR3 nucleotides: TGTGCCAGCTCGCCGGGGCCTCCCTCGAATAATTCACCCCTCCACTTT. This chain links TRBV18 with TRBJ1-6, with TRBD1 as a possible D gene (5 bases). Per germline, CDR1 KGHSH and CDR2 LQKENI. The CDR3 is made up of 16 amino acids. Trimming cost V 6 bases and J 5 bases, with 17 bases left between them.

This clone was observed a handful of times. The chain recombines TRBV9 with TRBJ1-3; D gene ambiguous. CDR1 and CDR2 from the germline V gene are SGDLS and YYNGEE. V was trimmed by 4 bases and J by 2 bases, leaving 13 bases between them. The length of the CDR3 is 15 residues. The CDR3 here is CASSPLSGTGNTIYF. The CDR3 coding sequence is TGTGCCAGCAGCCCTTTATCGGGCACTGGAAACACCATATATTTT.

The rearrangement uses TRBV5-2 and TRBJ2-7; TRBD1, the table's D call, lacks a check against the DNA. TRBV5-2 is a documented pseudogene. There are 15 residues in the CDR3. CDR3 bases: TGTGCCAGCAGCTCCAACCCAGGGTTTAATTACGAGCAGTACTTC. Protein sequence: CASSSNPGFNYEQYF.

This sequence joins TRBV15 and TRBJ2-4, with 7 bases matching TRBD1. With 4 bases clipped from V and 3 bases from J, the junction kept 9 bases outside the gene matches. Germline V gene lookup returns CDR1 LNHNV and CDR2 YYDKDF (reference sequence). The CDR3 is made up of 16 amino acids. CDR3 sequence (DNA): TGTGCCACCAGCAAACGGGACAGTCCCTACAAAAACATTCAGTACTTC. It yields the protein CATSKRDSPYKNIQYF.

J is TRBJ1-2 and V is TRBV29-1; D gene ambiguous. In germline, CDR1 is SQVTM, CDR2 ANQGSEA. CDR3 length: 12 amino acids. The ends were cut back, 4 bases at V and 3 bases at J, with 9 bases in the middle. This CDR3 reads CSVVPADYGYTF. In DNA form, the CDR3 reads TGCAGCGTTGTTCCGGCAGACTATGGCTACACCTTC.

The chain uses TRBV29-1 and TRBJ2-7; the D is unclear. This CDR3 comprises 12 residues. Germline V gene lookup returns CDR1 SQVTM and CDR2 ANQGSEA. With 1 base removed from V and 3 bases from J, the gap between germline ends came to 7 bases. The CDR3 coding sequence is TGCAGCGTTGAAGGAAGAGGCTACGAGCAGTACTTC. Encoded protein: CSVEGRGYEQYF.

The chain is built from TRBV11-2 and TRBJ2-7; D not resolved. Per germline, CDR1 SGHAT and CDR2 FQNNGV. The length of the CDR3 is 15 residues. With 0 bases removed from V and 1 base from J, the gap between germline ends came to 10 bases. The CDR3 loop is CASSLDKGRSYEQYF. CDR3 coding DNA: TGTGCCAGCAGCTTAGATAAGGGCAGGTCCTACGAGCAGTACTTC.

The chain's CDR3 is CASSYSTAQSQETQYF. The CDR3 coding sequence is TGTGCCAGCAGTTACTCGACAGCCCAAAGCCAAGAGACCCAGTACTTC. This rearrangement joins TRBV6-5 to TRBJ2-5, with D tentatively TRBD1 (5 bases). The CDR3 totals 16 residues. Trimming removed 0 bases at V and 1 base at J, with 12 bases between. Germline CDR1 is MNHEY and CDR2 is SVGAGI.

The rearrangement uses TRBV6-1 and TRBJ1-5, with 7 positions matching TRBD1. J gave up 2 bases and V 3 bases, and 1 base lay outside the gene matches. The CDR3 has 14 amino acids. Germline V CDR1 and CDR2: MNHNS, SASEGT. The DNA of the CDR3 is TGTGCCAGCAGTGACAGGGGGGGCAATCAGCCCCAGCATTTT. It translates to CASSDRGGNQPQHF.

V and J are TRBV11-2 and TRBJ1-5; D is possibly TRBD1 (6 bases). Germline V gene sequence: CDR1 SGHAT, CDR2 FQNNGV. V was clipped by 4 bases and J by 7 bases, with 11 bases between them. The CDR3 is 13 residues long. CDR3 bases: TGTGCCAGCAGCTCTTACAGGGACCAGCCCCAGCATTTT. This sequence encodes CASSSYRDQPQHF.

The chain has TRBV30 and TRBJ2-7, with a tentative D call TRBD2 (5 bases). The CDR3 has 12 amino acids. Germline V CDR1 and CDR2: GTSNPN, SVGIG (reference sequence). V lost 3 bases and J 3 bases, leaving 9 bases between the germline ends. The DNA of the CDR3 is TGTGCCTGGAGCGGGAATTACTACGAGCAGTACTTC. Protein: CAWSGNYYEQYF.

This clone was recorded a few times. The chain recombines TRBV18 with TRBJ2-3; 10 nucleotides match TRBD2. This CDR3 spans 17 amino acids. The germline V gene has CDR1 KGHSH and CDR2 LQKENI. The V and J ends lost 3 bases and 2 bases, in that order; junction bases with no gene match: 8. CDR3 nucleotides: TGTGCCAGCTCACCCGCTATAGCGGGGGGCCTCACAGATACGCAGTATTTT. Protein: CASSPAIAGGLTDTQYF.

This rearrangement joins TRBV11-1 to TRBJ2-1; no clear D. The V gene's germline CDR1 is SGHAT and CDR2 FQDESV (reference sequence). Trimming stripped 0 bases from V and 10 bases from J, with 7 bases between. This CDR3 has 12 residues. The CDR3 reads CASSLARSEQFF. The CDR3 DNA reads as TGTGCCAGCAGCTTAGCGCGGTCGGAGCAGTTCTTC.

The V gene is TRBV4-1, the J gene TRBJ2-7; D is unresolved. The CDR3 has 14 amino acids. The germline V gene encodes CDR1 MGHRA and CDR2 YSYEKL. V lost 4 bases to trimming and J lost 2 bases, with 12 bases between them. The CDR3 is CASSPSGRTYEQYF. CDR3 sequence (DNA): TGCGCCAGCAGCCCCTCCGGGCGGACCTACGAGCAGTACTTC.